The rows below give T cell receptor beta chains drawn from one sample of a study of control samples from healthy donors and cancer patients. Profiled with immunoSEQ multiplex PCR; TCRdb holds only in-frame clones, not every one. The profile shows fewer than 85,000 clones, approximately 92% of them singletons. Sequencing was performed on blood. These receptors were collected from a woman aged 60-75 years in good health. Both conserved end residues are part of each CDR3.

V	J	CDR3
TRBV4-1	TRBJ1-4	CASSQIYRTTNEKLFF
TRBV4-2	TRBJ1-3	CASSQERRSRNTIYF
TRBV7-2	TRBJ2-7	CASRTSGLSYEQYF
TRBV18	TRBJ2-7	CASSPPNVYEQYF
TRBV18	TRBJ2-5	CASSYQGANQETQYF
TRBV7-7	TRBJ2-7	CASSLGLADSYEQYF
TRBV28	TRBJ1-5	CASTSIGGQGKGQPQHF
TRBV7-2	TRBJ1-1	CASSPRLYGGTEAFF
TRBV28	TRBJ2-2	CASSTGQTRHGELFF
TRBV10-3	TRBJ2-7	CATMGLGYEQYF
TRBV18	TRBJ2-7	CASSPPGQGGLEQYF
TRBV28	TRBJ2-5	CASRTGQGAGETQYF
TRBV7-9	TRBJ1-2	CASSFGQGGGYTF
TRBV6-6	TRBJ1-3	CGTGQSSGNTIYF
TRBV2	TRBJ1-2	CASSEQTSYGYTF